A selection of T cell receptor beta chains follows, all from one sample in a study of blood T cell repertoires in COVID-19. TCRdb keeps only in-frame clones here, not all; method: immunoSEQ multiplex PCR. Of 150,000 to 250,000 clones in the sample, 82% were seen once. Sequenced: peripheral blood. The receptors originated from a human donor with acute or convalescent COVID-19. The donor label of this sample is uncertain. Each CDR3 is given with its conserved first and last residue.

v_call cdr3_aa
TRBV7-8 CASSQGASGGFYEQYF
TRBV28 CASTPGDRGRTEQYF
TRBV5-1 CASSIRQGDGYTF
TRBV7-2 CASSLSPNQPQHF
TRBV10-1 CASSASRGYEQYF
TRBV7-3 CASSSDRGRGYTF
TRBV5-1 CASSREASADTQYF
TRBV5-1 CASSLAPGPEADTQYF
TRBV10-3 CAISESGSAGANVLTF
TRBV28 CASRSSGRDTGELFF
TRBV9 CASSVAAGVKNIQYF
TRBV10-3 CAISEGQYNSPLHF
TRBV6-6 CASSRDRGRMAEAFF
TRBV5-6 CASSLNRAEQYF
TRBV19 CASSPGQGSSGNTIYF
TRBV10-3 CAIRLSPLASGTDTQYF
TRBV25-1 CASSENRGRFYEQYF
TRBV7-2 CASSLGMTGKETQYF